This TCR beta chain was sequenced for a study of OX40 agonist ivuxolimab in advanced cancers. Study background: Dose-escalation patients' cancers were hepatocellular carcinoma, melanoma, renal cell or head and neck cancer. Findings and limits, study-wide: In the expanded peripheral T cells, antigen specificity was never determined.

CDR1 and CDR2 from the germline V gene are KGHSH and LQKENI. Losses at the gene ends were 3 bases for V and 6 bases for J; bases not matched to a gene: 10. The CDR3 is made up of 15 amino acids. This clone was seen a single time. Its antigen is not identified. Autoimmune disease history or systemic immunosuppression barred patients. The repertoire was sequenced with immunoSEQ multiplex PCR; TCRdb's copy has only in-frame clones and lacks some. The table shows some 80,000 clones, with approximately 80% occurring only once. The chain couples TRBV18 to TRBJ1-2; the match to TRBD1 covers 7 bases. The source of this sequence is an adult with an advanced solid tumor such as melanoma, head and neck, liver or kidney cancer. The specimen comprised CD4+ or CD8+ T cells sorted from blood, sampled in a trial of the OX40 agonist ivuxolimab. The CDR3 loop is CASSPPDRDFNGYTF. The CDR3 DNA is TGTGCCAGCTCACCGCCTGACAGGGACTTCAATGGCTACACCTTC.